This TCR beta chain was profiled in a study of blood T cell repertoires in COVID-19. The CDR3 is 16 residues long. Germline CDR1 is WNHNN and CDR2 is SYGVQD (reference sequence). V lost 3 bases, J lost 3 bases, and 4 bases stayed unmatched. Generated by immunoSEQ multiplex PCR, the TCRdb table keeps only in-frame clones and is missing some. The data hold a few hundred thousand clones, with about nine tenths observed a single time. This clonotype was sampled from a woman in her forties or fifties who had been exposed to COVID-19. The rearrangement links TRBV10-1 to TRBJ2-2, with TRBD2 identical over 10 bases. The sample consisted of PBMCs or T cells enriched from blood (not recorded which). CDR3 amino acids: CASSEFGLADTGELFF. CDR3 DNA sequence: TGCGCCAGCAGTGAATTTGGACTAGCGGACACCGGGGAGCTGTTTTTT.